The source of this T cell receptor beta chain is a study of CD8+CD57+ T cells in acquired aplastic anemia. Study observations and caveats: Patients and healthy controls showed no significant CD8+ Simpson's diversity difference. Patients and controls shared fewer than 30 CD8+ CDR3 sequences.

The use of genomic DNA as template underpinned the TCR beta VDJ and CDR3 profiling. TCRdb passed the reads through MiXCR, listing each CDR3 protein once. This sample has hundreds of thousands of distinct CDR3 sequences; approximately 80% occur once, and the top ten carry 40% to 50%. Comment on this clonotype: What it binds is not known.

Previously, flow cytometry had revealed CD8+CD57+ cell expansion in the patients chosen for sequencing. Among the patients, all had severe acquired aplastic anemia. Blood was sampled before the patients had received any therapy. The sequence derives from a human donor with aplastic anemia. Sequencing was done on a sample of sorted CD4+, CD8+, or CD8+CD57+ T cells (not recorded which) from PBMCs.

The CDR3 protein is CASSQAGRNGQDEQFF. CDR3 DNA: TGTGCCAGCAGCCAGGCGGGTAGAAACGGTCAGGATGAGCAGTTCTTC. This chain joins TRBV5-5 and TRBJ2-1; D might be TRBD2 (5 bases). The germline V gene has CDR1 SGHKS and CDR2 YYEKEE (reference sequence). With 4 bases removed from V and 8 bases from J, the gap between germline ends came to 22 bases. The CDR3 consists of 16 residues.